Listed below are T cell receptor beta chains from one sample, sequenced in a study of shared clonotypes between healthy human individuals. This table comes from immunoSEQ multiplex PCR, and its TCRdb copy is limited to in-frame clones, with some not included. The repertoire includes over 2 million clones, over 85% of them detected once, and more than 0.95% sits in the top ten. The sample taken for sequencing was naive CD8+ T cells sorted from blood. The receptors were gathered from a man aged 18-30 years in good health. Each CDR3 is given with its conserved first and last residue. Each record gives: V gene, D gene, J gene, CDR3 protein. The D gene is left open where the match is weak.

>TRBV7-2|TRBD2|TRBJ2-7
CASSPGLAGVYEQYF
>TRBV11-2|NA|TRBJ1-1
CASSLDREGVTEAFF
>TRBV5-4|TRBD2|TRBJ2-2
CASRPFHLAGFSTGELFF
>TRBV30|NA|TRBJ2-3
CAWSLDLNTQYF
>TRBV11-2|NA|TRBJ2-1
CASLETGQYNEQFF
>TRBV18|TRBD1|TRBJ2-7
CASSPGQGDEQYF
>TRBV7-9|TRBD2|TRBJ2-3
CASSLVLAGGDTQYF
>TRBV19|NA|TRBJ1-3
CASSFSGTGVGNTIYF
>TRBV10-3|NA|TRBJ2-7
CAISGDRSYEQYF
>TRBV9|TRBD2|TRBJ2-1
CASSVLKREDNEQFF
>TRBV6-5|NA|TRBJ2-7
CASSYNDRPEWEQYF
>TRBV7-2|TRBD2|TRBJ2-3
CASSSWGETSGLVTDTQYF
>TRBV27|NA|TRBJ1-1
CASSLWQGATEAFF
>TRBV4-1|NA|TRBJ2-6
CASSQDPGMGANVLTF
>TRBV19|NA|TRBJ1-2
CASSSQSYGYTF
>TRBV5-6|NA|TRBJ1-1
CASSLALAGKNTEAFF
>TRBV27|TRBD1|TRBJ2-7
CASRTGQGVSYEQYF
>TRBV27|NA|TRBJ1-4
CASSSLGDTNEKLFF
>TRBV7-9|NA|TRBJ2-7
CASSSPNRSYEQYF
>TRBV15|TRBD2|TRBJ2-5
CATSSTLAGDAYQETQYF
>TRBV4-1|NA|TRBJ1-1
CASSQEGHMNTEAFF
>TRBV5-1|NA|TRBJ1-1
CASSLAGLTEAFF
>TRBV18|TRBD1|TRBJ1-4
CASSPPPGQGAEKLFF
>TRBV6-1|TRBD1|TRBJ2-7
CASSFPGQGGYEQYF
>TRBV30|TRBD1|TRBJ2-7
CAWIGTGKFEQYF
>TRBV11-3|NA|TRBJ2-3
CASSPPDSTDTQYF
>TRBV9|NA|TRBJ2-3
CASSYGVTSTDTQYF